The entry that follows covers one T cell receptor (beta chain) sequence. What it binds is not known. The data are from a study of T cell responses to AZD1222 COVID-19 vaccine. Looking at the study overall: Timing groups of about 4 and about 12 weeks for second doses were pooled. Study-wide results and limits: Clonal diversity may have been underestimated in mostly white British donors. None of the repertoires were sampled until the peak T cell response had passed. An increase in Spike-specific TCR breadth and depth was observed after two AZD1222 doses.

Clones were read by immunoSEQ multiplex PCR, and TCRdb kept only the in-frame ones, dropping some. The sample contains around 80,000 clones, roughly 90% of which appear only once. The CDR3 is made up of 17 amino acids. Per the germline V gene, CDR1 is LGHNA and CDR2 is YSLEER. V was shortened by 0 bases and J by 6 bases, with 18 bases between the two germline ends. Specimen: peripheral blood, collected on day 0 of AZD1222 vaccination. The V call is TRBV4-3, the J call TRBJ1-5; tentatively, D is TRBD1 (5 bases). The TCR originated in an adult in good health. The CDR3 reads CASSQDVRVEGLQPQHF. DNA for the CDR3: TGCGCCAGCAGCCAAGATGTTCGTGTGGAGGGACTTCAGCCCCAGCATTTT.